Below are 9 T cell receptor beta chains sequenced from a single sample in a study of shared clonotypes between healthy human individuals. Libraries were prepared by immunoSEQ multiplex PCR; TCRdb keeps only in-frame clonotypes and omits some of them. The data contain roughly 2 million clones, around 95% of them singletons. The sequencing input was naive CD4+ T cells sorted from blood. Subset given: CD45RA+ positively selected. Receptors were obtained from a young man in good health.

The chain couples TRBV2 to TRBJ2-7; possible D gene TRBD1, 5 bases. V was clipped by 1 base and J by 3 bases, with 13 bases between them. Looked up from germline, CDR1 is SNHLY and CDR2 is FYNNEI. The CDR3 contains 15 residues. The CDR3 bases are TGTGCCAGCAGTGAAGGGCAGGGAATAAGCTACGAGCAGTACTTC. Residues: CASSEGQGISYEQYF.

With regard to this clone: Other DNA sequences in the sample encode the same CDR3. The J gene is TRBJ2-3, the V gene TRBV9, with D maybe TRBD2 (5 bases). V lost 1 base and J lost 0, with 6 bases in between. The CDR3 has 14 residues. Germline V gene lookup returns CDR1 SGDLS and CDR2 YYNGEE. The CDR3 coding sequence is TGTGCCAGCAGCGTAAGCGGTAGCACAGATACGCAGTATTTT. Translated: CASSVSGSTDTQYF.

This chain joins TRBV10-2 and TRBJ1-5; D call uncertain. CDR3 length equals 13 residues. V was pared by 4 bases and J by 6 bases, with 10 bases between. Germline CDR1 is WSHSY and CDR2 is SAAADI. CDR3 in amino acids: CASSAEAGQPQHF. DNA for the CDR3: TGCGCCAGCAGTGCGGAGGCGGGTCAGCCCCAGCATTTT.

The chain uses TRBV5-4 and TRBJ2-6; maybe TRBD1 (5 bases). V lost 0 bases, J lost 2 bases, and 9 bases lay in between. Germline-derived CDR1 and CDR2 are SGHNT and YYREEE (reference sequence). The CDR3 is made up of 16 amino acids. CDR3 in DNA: TGTGCCAGCAGCTTGGGGGGCAGGGCTGGGGCCAACGTCCTGACTTTC. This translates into CASSLGGRAGANVLTF.

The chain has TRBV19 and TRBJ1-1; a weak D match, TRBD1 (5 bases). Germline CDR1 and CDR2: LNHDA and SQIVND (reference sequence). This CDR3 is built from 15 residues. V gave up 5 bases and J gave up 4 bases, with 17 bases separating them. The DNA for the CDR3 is TGTGCCAGTAGTTTCCGCGGAATGGGACTCACTGAAGCTTTCTTT. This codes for CASSFRGMGLTEAFF.

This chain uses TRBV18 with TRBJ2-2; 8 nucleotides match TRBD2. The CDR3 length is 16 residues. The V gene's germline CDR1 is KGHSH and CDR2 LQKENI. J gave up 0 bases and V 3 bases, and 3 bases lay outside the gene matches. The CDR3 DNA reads TGTGCCAGCTCACCCTCACTAGCGGCGAACACCGGGGAGCTGTTTTTT. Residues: CASSPSLAANTGELFF.

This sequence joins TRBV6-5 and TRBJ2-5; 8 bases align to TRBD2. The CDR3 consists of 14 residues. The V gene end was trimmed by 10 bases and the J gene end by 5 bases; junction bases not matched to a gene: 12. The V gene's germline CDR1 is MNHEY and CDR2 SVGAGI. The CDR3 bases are TGTGCCACCCGCCCCACGGGAGGGGTCGAGACCCAGTACTTC. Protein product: CATRPTGGVETQYF.

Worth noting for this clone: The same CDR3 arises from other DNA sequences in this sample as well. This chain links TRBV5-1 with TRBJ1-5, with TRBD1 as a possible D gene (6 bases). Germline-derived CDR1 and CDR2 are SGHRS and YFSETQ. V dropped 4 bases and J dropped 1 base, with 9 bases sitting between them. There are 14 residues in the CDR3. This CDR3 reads CASSNGGSNQPQHF. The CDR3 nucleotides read TGCGCCAGCAGCAACGGGGGCAGCAATCAGCCCCAGCATTTT.

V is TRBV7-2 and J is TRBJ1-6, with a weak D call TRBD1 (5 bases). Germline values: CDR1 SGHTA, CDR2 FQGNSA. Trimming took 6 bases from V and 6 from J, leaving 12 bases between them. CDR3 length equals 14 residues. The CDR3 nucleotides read TGTGCCAGCAGTTTTTACGGGGGTAATTCACCCCTCCACTTT. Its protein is CASSFYGGNSPLHF. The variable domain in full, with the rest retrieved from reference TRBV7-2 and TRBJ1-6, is GAGVSQSPSNKVTEKGKDVELRCDPISGHTALYWYRQSLGQGLEFLIYFQGNSAPDKSGLPSDRFSAERTGGSVSTLTIQRTQQEDSAVYLCASSFYGGNSPLHFGNGTRLTVT.